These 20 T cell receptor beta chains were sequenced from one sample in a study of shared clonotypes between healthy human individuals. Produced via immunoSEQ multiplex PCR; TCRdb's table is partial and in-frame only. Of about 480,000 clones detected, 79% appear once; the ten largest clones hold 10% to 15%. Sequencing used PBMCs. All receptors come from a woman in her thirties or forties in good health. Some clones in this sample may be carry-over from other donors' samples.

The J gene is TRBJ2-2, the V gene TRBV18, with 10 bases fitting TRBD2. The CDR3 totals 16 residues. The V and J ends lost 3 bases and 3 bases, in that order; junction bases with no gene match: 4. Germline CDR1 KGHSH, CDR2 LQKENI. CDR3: CASSPVAGGDTGELFF. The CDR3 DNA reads TGTGCCAGCTCACCTGTAGCGGGAGGCGACACCGGGGAGCTGTTTTTT.

DNA of the CDR3: TGTGCCAGCAGTTACTACGGGGTCTACGAGCAGTACTTC. This translates into CASSYYGVYEQYF. The V and J genes are TRBV6-6 and TRBJ2-7; perhaps TRBD2 as D (5 bases). V was clipped by 1 base and J by 3 bases, with 7 bases between them. CDR1 and CDR2 from the germline V gene are MNHNY and SVGAGI (reference sequence). CDR3 size: 13 residues.

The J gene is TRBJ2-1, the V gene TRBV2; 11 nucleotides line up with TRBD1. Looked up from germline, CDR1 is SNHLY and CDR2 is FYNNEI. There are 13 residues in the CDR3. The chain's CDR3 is CADLGQGAAEQFF. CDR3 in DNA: TGTGCTGACTTAGGACAGGGGGCGGCTGAGCAGTTCTTC.

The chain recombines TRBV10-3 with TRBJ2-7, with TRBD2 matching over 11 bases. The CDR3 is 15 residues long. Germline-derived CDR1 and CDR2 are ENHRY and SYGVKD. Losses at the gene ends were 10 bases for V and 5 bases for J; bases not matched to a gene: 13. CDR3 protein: CATSLGLAEWDEQYF. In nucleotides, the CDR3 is TGTGCCACCTCCTTGGGACTAGCGGAATGGGACGAGCAGTACTTC.

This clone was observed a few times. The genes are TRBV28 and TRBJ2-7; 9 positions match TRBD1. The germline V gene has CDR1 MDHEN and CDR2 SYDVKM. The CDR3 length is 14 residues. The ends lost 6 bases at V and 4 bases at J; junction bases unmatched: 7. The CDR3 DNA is TGTGCCAGCAGAGGACAGGGGAGGATTTACGAGCAGTACTTC. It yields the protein CASRGQGRIYEQYF. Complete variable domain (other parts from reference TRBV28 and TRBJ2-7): DVKVTQSSRYLVKRTGEKVFLECVQDMDHENMFWYRQDPGLGLRLIYFSYDVKMKEKGDIPEGYSVSREKKERFSLILESASTNQTSMYLCASRGQGRIYEQYFGPGTRLTVT.

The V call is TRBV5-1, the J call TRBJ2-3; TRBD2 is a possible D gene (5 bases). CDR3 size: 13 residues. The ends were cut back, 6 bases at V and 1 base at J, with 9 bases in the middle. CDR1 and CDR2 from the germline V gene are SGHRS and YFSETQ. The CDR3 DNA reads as TGCGCCAGCATGGGGAGTGGCACAGATACGCAGTATTTT. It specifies CASMGSGTDTQYF.

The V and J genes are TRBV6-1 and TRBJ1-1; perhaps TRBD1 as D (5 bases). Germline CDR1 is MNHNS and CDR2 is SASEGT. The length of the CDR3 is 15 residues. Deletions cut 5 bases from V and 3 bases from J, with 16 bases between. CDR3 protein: CASSRDWGGDTEAFF. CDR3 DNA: TGTGCCAGCAGTCGGGATTGGGGGGGGGACACTGAAGCTTTCTTT.

CDR3 bases: TGTGCCAGCAGCTCCAGGACAGGCCCCCCCCAGGATACGCAGTATTTT. Its translation is CASSSRTGPPQDTQYF. This chain joins TRBV11-2 and TRBJ2-3; 7 positions match TRBD1. The trim removed 4 bases at V and 6 bases at J, leaving 13 bases unmatched. Germline loops: CDR1 SGHAT, CDR2 FQNNGV. The CDR3 is 16 amino acids.

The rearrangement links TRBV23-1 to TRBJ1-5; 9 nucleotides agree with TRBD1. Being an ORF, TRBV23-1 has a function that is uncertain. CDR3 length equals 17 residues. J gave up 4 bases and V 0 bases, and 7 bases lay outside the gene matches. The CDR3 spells CASSQSHRGLRNQPQHF. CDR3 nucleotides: TGCGCCAGCAGTCAATCTCACAGGGGGCTCCGAAATCAGCCCCAGCATTTT.

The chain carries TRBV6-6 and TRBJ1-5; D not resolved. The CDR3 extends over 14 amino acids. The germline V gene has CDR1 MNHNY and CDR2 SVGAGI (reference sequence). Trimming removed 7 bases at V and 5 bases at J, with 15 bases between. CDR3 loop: CASNPPGEDQPQHF. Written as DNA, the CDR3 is TGTGCCAGCAACCCACCCGGGGAGGATCAGCCCCAGCATTTT.

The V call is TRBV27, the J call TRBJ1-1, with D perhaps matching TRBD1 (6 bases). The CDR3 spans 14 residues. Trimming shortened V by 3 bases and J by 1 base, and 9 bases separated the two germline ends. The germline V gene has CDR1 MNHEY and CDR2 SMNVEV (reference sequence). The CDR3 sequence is CASSFTGPNTEAFF. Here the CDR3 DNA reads TGTGCCAGCAGTTTCACAGGGCCGAACACTGAAGCTTTCTTT.

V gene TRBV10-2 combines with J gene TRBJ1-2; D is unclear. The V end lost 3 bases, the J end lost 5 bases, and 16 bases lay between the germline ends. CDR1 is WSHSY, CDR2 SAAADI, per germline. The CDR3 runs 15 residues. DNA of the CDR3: TGCGCCAGCAGTGACCTTTCCAAGGTGGAGTATGGCTACACCTTC. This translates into CASSDLSKVEYGYTF.

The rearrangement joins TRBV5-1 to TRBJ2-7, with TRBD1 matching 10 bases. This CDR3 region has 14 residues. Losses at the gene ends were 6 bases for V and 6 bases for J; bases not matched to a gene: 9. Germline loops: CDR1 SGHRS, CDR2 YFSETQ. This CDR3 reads CASTRTGGQFEQYF. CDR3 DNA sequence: TGCGCCAGCACCCGGACAGGGGGTCAATTCGAGCAGTACTTC. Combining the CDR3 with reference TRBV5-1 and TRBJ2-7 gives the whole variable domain KAGVTQTPRYLIKTRGQQVTLSCSPISGHRSVSWYQQTPGQGLQFLFEYFSETQRNKGNFPGRFSGRQFSNSRSEMNVSTLELGDSALYLCASTRTGGQFEQYFGPGTRLTVT.

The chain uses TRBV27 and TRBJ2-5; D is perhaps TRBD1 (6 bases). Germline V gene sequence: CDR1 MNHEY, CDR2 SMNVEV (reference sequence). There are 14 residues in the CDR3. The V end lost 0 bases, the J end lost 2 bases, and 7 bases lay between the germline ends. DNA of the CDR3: TGTGCCAGCAGTTTATCTGGACAGCAAGAGACCCAGTACTTC. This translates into CASSLSGQQETQYF.

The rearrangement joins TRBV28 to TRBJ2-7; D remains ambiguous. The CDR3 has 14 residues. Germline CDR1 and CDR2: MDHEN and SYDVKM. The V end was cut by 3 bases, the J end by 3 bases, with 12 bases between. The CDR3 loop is CASSFRRPNYEQYF. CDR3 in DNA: TGTGCCAGCAGTTTTAGGAGACCAAACTACGAGCAGTACTTC.

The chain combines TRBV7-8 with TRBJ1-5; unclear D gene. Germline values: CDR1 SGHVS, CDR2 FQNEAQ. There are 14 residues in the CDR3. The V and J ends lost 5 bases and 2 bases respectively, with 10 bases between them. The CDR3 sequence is CASSQSRGNQPQHF. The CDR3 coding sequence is TGTGCCAGCAGCCAATCCCGGGGCAATCAGCCCCAGCATTTT.

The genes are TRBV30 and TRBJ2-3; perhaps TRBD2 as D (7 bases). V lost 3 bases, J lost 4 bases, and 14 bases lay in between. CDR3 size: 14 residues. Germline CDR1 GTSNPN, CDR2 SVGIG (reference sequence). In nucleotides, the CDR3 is TGTGCCTGGAGCCTAGGGGGAGGGGCAGATACGCAGTATTTT. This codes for CAWSLGGGADTQYF.

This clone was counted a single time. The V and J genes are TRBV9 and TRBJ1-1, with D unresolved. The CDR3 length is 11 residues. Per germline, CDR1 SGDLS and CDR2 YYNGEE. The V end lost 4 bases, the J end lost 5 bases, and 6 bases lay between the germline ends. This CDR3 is CASSPQTEAFF. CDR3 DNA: TGTGCCAGCAGCCCTCAAACTGAAGCTTTCTTT.

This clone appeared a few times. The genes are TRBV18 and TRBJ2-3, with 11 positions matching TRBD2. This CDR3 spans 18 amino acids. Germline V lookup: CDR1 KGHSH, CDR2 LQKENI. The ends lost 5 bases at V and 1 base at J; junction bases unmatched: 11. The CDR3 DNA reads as TGTGCCAGCTCAGAACTAGCGGGAGAGACCTCAGGCACAGATACGCAGTATTTT. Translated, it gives CASSELAGETSGTDTQYF.

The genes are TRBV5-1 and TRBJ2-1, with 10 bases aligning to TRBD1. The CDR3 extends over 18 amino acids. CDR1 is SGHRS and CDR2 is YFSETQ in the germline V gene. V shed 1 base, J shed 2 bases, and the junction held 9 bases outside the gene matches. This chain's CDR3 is CASSLRGQGLRTYNEQFF. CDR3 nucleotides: TGCGCCAGCAGCTTGAGGGGACAGGGGCTGAGAACCTACAATGAGCAGTTCTTC.